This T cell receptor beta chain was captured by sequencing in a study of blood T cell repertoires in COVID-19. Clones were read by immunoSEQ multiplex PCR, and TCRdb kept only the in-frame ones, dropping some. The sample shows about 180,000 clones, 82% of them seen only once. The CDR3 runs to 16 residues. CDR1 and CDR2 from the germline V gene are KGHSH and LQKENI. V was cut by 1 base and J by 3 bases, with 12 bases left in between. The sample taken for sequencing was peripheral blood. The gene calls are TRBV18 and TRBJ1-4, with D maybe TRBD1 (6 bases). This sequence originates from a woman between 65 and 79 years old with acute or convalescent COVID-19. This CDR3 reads CASSPQNRAANEKLFF. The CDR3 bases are TGTGCCAGCTCACCACAGAACAGGGCTGCTAATGAAAAACTGTTTTTT.